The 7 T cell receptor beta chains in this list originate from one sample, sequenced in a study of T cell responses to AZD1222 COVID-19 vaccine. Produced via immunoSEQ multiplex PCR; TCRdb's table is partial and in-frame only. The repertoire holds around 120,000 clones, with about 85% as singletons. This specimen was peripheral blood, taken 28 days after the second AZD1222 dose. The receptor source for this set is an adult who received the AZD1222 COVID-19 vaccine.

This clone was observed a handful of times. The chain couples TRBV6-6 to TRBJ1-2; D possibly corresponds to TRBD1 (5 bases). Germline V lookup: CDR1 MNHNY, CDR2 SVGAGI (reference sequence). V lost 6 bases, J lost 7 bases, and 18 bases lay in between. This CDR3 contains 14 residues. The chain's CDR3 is CASSNPGMIFGYTF. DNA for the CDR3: TGTGCCAGCAGCAACCCAGGGATGATTTTTGGCTACACCTTC.

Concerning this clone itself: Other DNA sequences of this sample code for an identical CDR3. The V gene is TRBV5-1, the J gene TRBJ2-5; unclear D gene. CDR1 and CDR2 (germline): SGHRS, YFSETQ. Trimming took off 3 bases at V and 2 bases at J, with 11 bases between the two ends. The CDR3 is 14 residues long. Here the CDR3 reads CASSSDRGQETQYF. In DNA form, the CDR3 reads TGCGCCAGCAGCTCAGATCGTGGGCAAGAGACCCAGTACTTC. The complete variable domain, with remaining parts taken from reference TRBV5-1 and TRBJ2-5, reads KAGVTQTPRYLIKTRGQQVTLSCSPISGHRSVSWYQQTPGQGLQFLFEYFSETQRNKGNFPGRFSGRQFSNSRSEMNVSTLELGDSALYLCASSSDRGQETQYFGPGTRLLVL.

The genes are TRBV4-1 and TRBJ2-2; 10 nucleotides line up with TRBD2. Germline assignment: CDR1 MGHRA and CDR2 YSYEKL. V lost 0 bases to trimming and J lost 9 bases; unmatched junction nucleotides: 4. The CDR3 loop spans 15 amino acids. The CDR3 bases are TGCGCCAGCAGCCAAGAAGTAGCGGGAGGCCGGGAGCTGTTTTTT. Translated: CASSQEVAGGRELFF.

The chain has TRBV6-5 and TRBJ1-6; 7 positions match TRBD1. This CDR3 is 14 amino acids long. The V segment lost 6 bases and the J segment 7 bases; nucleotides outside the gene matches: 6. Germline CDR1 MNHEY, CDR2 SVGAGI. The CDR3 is CASSVRDSNSPLHF. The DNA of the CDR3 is TGTGCCAGCAGCGTCCGGGACAGCAATTCACCCCTCCACTTT.

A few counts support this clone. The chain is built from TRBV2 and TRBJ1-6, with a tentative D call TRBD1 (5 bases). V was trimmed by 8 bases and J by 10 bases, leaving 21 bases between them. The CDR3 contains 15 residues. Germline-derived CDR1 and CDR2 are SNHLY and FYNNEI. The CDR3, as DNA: TGTGCCAGCCTAGTTTCGGGGGGATTCGGCTCACCCCTCCACTTT. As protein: CASLVSGGFGSPLHF. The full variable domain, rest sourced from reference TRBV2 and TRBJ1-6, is EPEVTQTPSHQVTQMGQEVILRCVPISNHLYFYWYRQILGQKVEFLVSFYNNEISEKSEIFDDQFSVERPDGSNFTLKIRSTKLEDSAMYFCASLVSGGFGSPLHFGNGTRLTVT.

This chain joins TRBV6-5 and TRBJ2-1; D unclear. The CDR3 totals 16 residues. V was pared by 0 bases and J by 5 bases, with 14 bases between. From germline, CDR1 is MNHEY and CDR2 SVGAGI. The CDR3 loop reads CASSYSTSRNNNEQFF. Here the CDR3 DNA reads TGTGCCAGCAGTTACTCAACAAGTCGAAACAACAATGAGCAGTTCTTC.

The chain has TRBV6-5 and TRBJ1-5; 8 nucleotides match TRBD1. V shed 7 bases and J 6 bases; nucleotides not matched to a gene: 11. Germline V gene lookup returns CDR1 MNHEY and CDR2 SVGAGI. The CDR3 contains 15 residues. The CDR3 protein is CASTVDRELVQPQHF. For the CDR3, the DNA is TGTGCCAGCACCGTGGACAGGGAGCTAGTTCAGCCCCAGCATTTT.